What follows are 20 T cell receptor beta chains derived from one specimen sequenced in a study of a mutant IDH1 vaccine in newly diagnosed glioma. Using immunoSEQ multiplex PCR, the repertoire was profiled, and TCRdb retains in-frame clones only, with some absent. The top ten clones hold 12% of a sample with 45,000 to 55,000 clones, about three quarters of them seen once. Their antigen targets remain unknown. The time point here: week 35, safety follow-up. A 20-mer mutant IDH1 peptide at 300 ug was injected subcutaneously with topical imiquimod. The specimen was PBMCs, collected from a glioma patient whose treatment included an IDH1 peptide vaccine. The receptors come from a man aged 35 to 55 with glioma.

The V and J genes are TRBV6-1 and TRBJ1-2; D gene uncertain. This CDR3 has 10 residues. Trimming took off 7 bases at V and 1 base at J, with 1 base between the two ends. The V gene's germline CDR1 is MNHNS and CDR2 SASEGT. Here the CDR3 reads CASNNYGYTF. CDR3 in DNA: TGTGCCAGCAATAACTATGGCTACACCTTC.

The chain recombines TRBV5-5 with TRBJ1-5, with D possibly matching TRBD1 (5 bases). In germline, CDR1 is SGHKS, CDR2 YYEKEE (reference sequence). The CDR3 loop spans 17 amino acids. V was clipped by 4 bases and J by 3 bases, with 20 bases between them. The CDR3 region is CASSPRPTQEINQPQHF. The CDR3 nucleotides are TGTGCCAGCAGCCCTCGACCCACACAGGAAATCAATCAGCCCCAGCATTTT.

As DNA, the CDR3 is TGTGCCAGCAGTCTAAGGAACGGGAGGGCCTACAATGAGCAGTTCTTC. Translating it yields CASSLRNGRAYNEQFF. The chain uses TRBV27 and TRBJ2-1; TRBD2 aligns across 8 bases. With V trimmed by 5 bases and J by 2 bases, 8 bases remained unmatched. The CDR3 length is 16 residues. Germline loops: CDR1 MNHEY, CDR2 SMNVEV (reference sequence).

The chain joins TRBV7-8 to TRBJ2-2; TRBD2 agrees at 11 bases. Looked up from germline, CDR1 is SGHVS and CDR2 is FQNEAQ. J lost 7 bases, V lost 1 base, and 8 bases had no gene match. This CDR3 has 17 amino acids. CDR3 bases: TGTGCCAGCAGCTTAGTAACTAGCGGGAGTGGTGGCGGGGAGCTGTTTTTT. The encoded protein is CASSLVTSGSGGGELFF.

The gene calls are TRBV19 and TRBJ1-5, with TRBD1 identical over 12 bases. The CDR3 totals 15 residues. Germline lookup yields CDR1 LNHDA and CDR2 SQIVND (reference sequence). V was clipped by 9 bases and J by 6 bases; unmatched bases: 9. The CDR3 loop is CASIPGQGAFQPQHF. The CDR3 DNA is TGTGCCAGCATACCGGGACAGGGGGCTTTTCAGCCCCAGCATTTT.

On this clone itself: Germline is not matched at one junction end, which may reflect a read error. The rearrangement joins TRBV7-8 to TRBJ1-5; D is undetermined. The CDR3 has 13 residues. The germline V gene encodes CDR1 SGHVS and CDR2 FQNEAQ. The CDR3 nucleotides read TGTGCCATCAGCCGTTTCGAGAATCAGCCCCAGCATTTT. It yields the protein CAISRFENQPQHF.

In DNA, the CDR3 is TGCAGCGTCGTGGGGGGAAACACCATATATTTT. Protein sequence: CSVVGGNTIYF. The V gene is TRBV29-1, the J gene TRBJ1-3; D is unclear. Germline V CDR1 and CDR2: SQVTM, ANQGSEA. The V end was cut by 6 bases, the J end by 4 bases, with 7 bases between. The CDR3 length is 11 residues.

The chain carries TRBV6-1 and TRBJ1-1, with no clear D. The CDR3 contains 14 residues. The V gene's germline CDR1 is MNHNS and CDR2 SASEGT. The V end lost 7 bases, the J end lost 0 bases, and 12 bases lay between the germline ends. As DNA, the CDR3 is TGTGCCAGCACCCACCCAAGGCTGAACACTGAAGCTTTCTTT. Translated: CASTHPRLNTEAFF.

This chain joins TRBV27 and TRBJ2-3, with D maybe TRBD1 (6 bases). From germline, CDR1 is MNHEY and CDR2 SMNVEV (reference sequence). CDR3 size: 16 residues. V lost 2 bases and J 2 bases, leaving 14 bases between the germline ends. The CDR3 region is CASSLGIGGVTDTQYF. CDR3 nucleotides: TGTGCCAGCAGTTTAGGAATAGGGGGAGTCACAGATACGCAGTATTTT.

This sequence joins TRBV7-9 and TRBJ1-2, with D tentatively TRBD1 (6 bases). V was pared by 3 bases and J by 7 bases, with 18 bases between. CDR3 length: 15 residues. The germline gives CDR1 SEHNR, CDR2 FQNEAQ (reference sequence). The CDR3 loop reads CASSLSPKGGGGYTF. CDR3 sequence (DNA): TGTGCCAGCAGCTTGTCCCCGAAGGGGGGTGGTGGCTACACCTTC.

V and J are TRBV4-1 and TRBJ1-1; D is unresolved. This CDR3 is 15 amino acids long. The germline CDR1 and CDR2 sequences are MGHRA and YSYEKL. The V and J ends lost 1 base and 6 bases respectively, with 15 bases between them. As DNA, the CDR3 is TGCGCCAGCAGCCAAGTCGGCGGGAGGGTCCCTGAAGCTTTCTTT. Residues: CASSQVGGRVPEAFF.

This chain uses TRBV5-6 with TRBJ1-3, with 8 bases matching TRBD1. Trimming at V came to 2 bases and at J to 0 bases, leaving 13 bases not matched to a gene. This CDR3 comprises 19 residues. Germline CDR1 and CDR2: SGHDT and YYEEEE. The CDR3 loop reads CASSFIRGTGPYSGNTIYF. The CDR3 DNA is TGTGCCAGCAGCTTTATCCGTGGGACAGGACCCTACTCTGGAAACACCATATATTTT.

The chain joins TRBV6-5 to TRBJ2-3; D may correspond to TRBD1 or TRBD2 (5 bases each). Germline V gives CDR1 MNHEY, CDR2 SVGAGI. The CDR3 totals 14 residues. V shed 2 bases and J shed 0 bases, with 6 bases lying between them. The CDR3 sequence is CASSYRDSTDTQYF. Here the CDR3 DNA reads TGTGCCAGCAGTTACCGGGACAGCACAGATACGCAGTATTTT.

This chain links TRBV19 with TRBJ2-7; 7 bases are shared with TRBD1. V dropped 7 bases and J dropped 6; count of bases not matched to a gene: 9. The V gene's germline CDR1 is LNHDA and CDR2 SQIVND (reference sequence). The CDR3 totals 13 residues. CDR3 in amino acids: CASTGGQWGEQYF. In DNA form, the CDR3 reads TGTGCCAGTACAGGGGGACAGTGGGGCGAGCAGTACTTC. Complete variable domain (other parts from reference TRBV19 and TRBJ2-7): DGGITQSPKYLFRKEGQNVTLSCEQNLNHDAMYWYRQDPGQGLRLIYYSQIVNDFQKGDIAEGYSVSREKKESFPLTVTSAQKNPTAFYLCASTGGQWGEQYFGPGTRLTVT.

CDR3 residues: CASRVTSGRNPDTQYF. The CDR3 DNA follows: TGTGCCAGCAGGGTAACTAGCGGGAGGAACCCAGATACGCAGTATTTT. The chain combines TRBV2 with TRBJ2-3; 12 nucleotides line up with TRBD2. This CDR3 is built from 16 residues. CDR1 is SNHLY, CDR2 FYNNEI, per germline. Trimming cost V 6 bases and J 4 bases; bases outside gene matches: 8.

The rearrangement uses TRBV5-1 and TRBJ2-1, with 7 bases aligning to TRBD1. V dropped 1 base and J dropped 8; count of bases not matched to a gene: 15. Germline assignment: CDR1 SGHRS and CDR2 YFSETQ. This CDR3 comprises 17 residues. The DNA of the CDR3 is TGCGCCAGCAGCTTGAGGGGCCAGAAAAGGGGGCCGGATGAGCAGTTCTTC. It codes for CASSLRGQKRGPDEQFF.

This clone was observed a single time. The chain links TRBV5-1 to TRBJ1-6; 11 positions match TRBD1. There are 15 residues in the CDR3. The V and J ends lost 4 bases and 10 bases, in that order; junction bases with no gene match: 7. Per germline, CDR1 SGHRS and CDR2 YFSETQ. The CDR3: CASSPAGTGGSPLHF. The DNA for the CDR3 is TGCGCCAGCAGCCCTGCCGGGACAGGGGGGTCACCCCTCCACTTT.

The chain recombines TRBV6-6 with TRBJ1-1; no clear D gene. Germline V gives CDR1 MNHNY, CDR2 SVGAGI (reference sequence). The V and J ends lost 3 bases and 11 bases respectively, with 13 bases between them. The CDR3 has 12 amino acids. The CDR3 here is CASSYVRAGAFF. In nucleotides, the CDR3 is TGTGCCAGCAGTTATGTGCGGGCAGGCGCTTTCTTT.

The V call is TRBV5-6, the J call TRBJ2-2, with D possibly being TRBD1 or TRBD2 (6 bases each). The germline gives CDR1 SGHDT, CDR2 YYEEEE. V lost 0 bases and J 1 base, leaving 19 bases between the germline ends. The length of the CDR3 is 19 residues. The CDR3 loop reads CASSLAIGGMTGNTGELFF. In nucleotides, the CDR3 is TGTGCCAGCAGCTTGGCCATCGGGGGCATGACAGGGAACACCGGGGAGCTGTTTTTT.

The rearrangement uses TRBV13 and TRBJ1-1; D may be TRBD1 (6 bases). Trimming shortened V by 4 bases and J by 5 bases, and 14 bases separated the two germline ends. The CDR3 spans 14 residues. Germline loops: CDR1 PRHDT, CDR2 FYEKMQ (reference sequence). DNA for the CDR3: TGTGCCAGCAGCTCCTTAAGGGGGTCGACTGAAGCTTTCTTT. It translates to CASSSLRGSTEAFF.